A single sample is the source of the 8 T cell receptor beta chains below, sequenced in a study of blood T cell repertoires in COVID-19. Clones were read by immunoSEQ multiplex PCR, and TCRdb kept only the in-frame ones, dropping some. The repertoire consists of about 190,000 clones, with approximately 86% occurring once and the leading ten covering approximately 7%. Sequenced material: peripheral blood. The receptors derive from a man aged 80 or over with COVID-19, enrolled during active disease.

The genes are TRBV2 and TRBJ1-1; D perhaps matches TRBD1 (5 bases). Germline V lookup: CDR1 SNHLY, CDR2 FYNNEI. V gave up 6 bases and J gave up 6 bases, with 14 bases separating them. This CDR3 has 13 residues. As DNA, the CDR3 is TGTGCCAGCAGGGGCCCCAGGGTGGCTGAAGCTTTCTTT. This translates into CASRGPRVAEAFF.

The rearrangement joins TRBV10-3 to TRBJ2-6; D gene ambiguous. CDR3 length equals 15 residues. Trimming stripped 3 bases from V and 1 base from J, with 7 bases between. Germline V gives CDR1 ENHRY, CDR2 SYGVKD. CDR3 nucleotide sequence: TGTGCCATCAGTGATGCGCGGTCTGGGGCCAACGTCCTGACTTTC. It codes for CAISDARSGANVLTF.

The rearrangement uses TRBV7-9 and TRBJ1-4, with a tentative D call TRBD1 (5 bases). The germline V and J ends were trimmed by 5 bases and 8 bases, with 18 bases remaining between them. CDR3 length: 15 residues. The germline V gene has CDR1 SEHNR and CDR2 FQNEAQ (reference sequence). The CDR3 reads CASSAPTGGGEKLFF. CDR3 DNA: TGTGCCAGCAGCGCCCCGACGGGGGGTGGGGAAAAACTGTTTTTT.

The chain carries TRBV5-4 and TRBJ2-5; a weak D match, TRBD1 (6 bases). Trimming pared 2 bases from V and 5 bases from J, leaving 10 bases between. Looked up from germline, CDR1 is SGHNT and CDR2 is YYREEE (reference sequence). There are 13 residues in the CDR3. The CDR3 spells CASSFSGAETQYF. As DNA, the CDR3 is TGTGCCAGCAGCTTTTCAGGGGCTGAGACCCAGTACTTC.

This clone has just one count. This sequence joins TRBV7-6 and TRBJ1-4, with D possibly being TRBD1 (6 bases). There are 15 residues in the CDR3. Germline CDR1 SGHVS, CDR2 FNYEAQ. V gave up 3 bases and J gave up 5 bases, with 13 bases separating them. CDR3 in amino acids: CASSFGPDRNEKLFF. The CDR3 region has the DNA TGTGCCAGCAGCTTTGGTCCGGACAGAAATGAAAAACTGTTTTTT.

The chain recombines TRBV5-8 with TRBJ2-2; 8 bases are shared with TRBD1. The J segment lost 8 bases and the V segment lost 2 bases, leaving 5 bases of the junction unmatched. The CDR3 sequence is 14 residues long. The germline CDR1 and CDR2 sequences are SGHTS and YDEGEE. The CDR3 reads CASSFQGALGELFF. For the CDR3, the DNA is TGTGCCAGCAGCTTCCAGGGGGCGCTGGGGGAGCTGTTTTTT.

The CDR3 sequence: CASSLESQGMNYEQYF. CDR3 bases: TGTGCCAGCAGCTTAGAATCGCAGGGGATGAACTACGAGCAGTACTTC. This chain uses TRBV11-1 with TRBJ2-7; D is possibly TRBD1 (6 bases). V lost 1 base to trimming and J lost 3 bases, with 16 bases between them. Germline CDR1 reads SGHAT; CDR2 reads FQDESV (reference sequence). There are 16 residues in the CDR3.

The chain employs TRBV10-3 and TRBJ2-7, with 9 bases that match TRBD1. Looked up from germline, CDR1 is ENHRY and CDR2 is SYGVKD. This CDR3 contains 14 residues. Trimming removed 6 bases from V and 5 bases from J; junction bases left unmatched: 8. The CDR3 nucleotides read TGTGCCATCAGGACAGGGGGATCGATCCACGAGCAGTACTTC. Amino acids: CAIRTGGSIHEQYF.